This entry lists 17 T cell receptor beta chains sequenced from one sample in a study of T-cell memory formation after mild COVID-19. MiXCR was run by TCRdb on the 5' RACE reads, yielding one entry per CDR3 protein. Of more than 300,000 distinct CDR3 sequences in the sample, 20% to 25% were seen once. Material: PBMCs or a T cell subset sorted from them (not recorded which). These receptors originate from a man aged 18 to 35 who had mild COVID-19 (a few samples of this study predate the infection). Cell type and time point are not known.

This chain connects TRBV28 to TRBJ1-2; 7 bases fit TRBD1. This CDR3 is built from 13 residues. Trimming removed 5 bases from V and 5 bases from J; junction bases left unmatched: 5. Per germline, CDR1 MDHEN and CDR2 SYDVKM. CDR3 DNA sequence: TGTGCCAGCAGTGAGGGACAGATTTATGGCTACACCTTC. It translates to CASSEGQIYGYTF.

V usage is TRBV7-9 and J usage is TRBJ2-1; D uncertain. Deletions cut 2 bases from V and 9 bases from J, with 8 bases between. The CDR3 covers 12 residues. CDR1 and CDR2 from the germline V gene are SEHNR and FQNEAQ (reference sequence). CDR3 residues: CASSLTEIEQFF. The CDR3 DNA is TGTGCCAGCAGCTTAACAGAGATTGAGCAGTTCTTC.

V usage is TRBV2 and J usage is TRBJ2-5; 7 bases are shared with TRBD2. Unmatched junction bases numbered 4, after V lost 7 bases and J lost 2 bases. The germline V gene has CDR1 SNHLY and CDR2 FYNNEI. The CDR3 extends over 13 amino acids. The CDR3 coding sequence is TGTGCCAGCACACGGGGGGTACAAGAGACCCAGTACTTC. Residues: CASTRGVQETQYF.

The V call is TRBV23-1, the J call TRBJ1-1; D not resolved. TRBV23-1 is an open reading frame, and its role is uncertain. V lost 4 bases and J 6 bases, leaving 3 bases between the germline ends. There are 10 residues in the CDR3. The CDR3: CASSPPEAFF. The CDR3 DNA sequence: TGCGCCAGCAGTCCCCCTGAAGCTTTCTTT.

In this sample, this clonotype turned up a few times. V and J are TRBV11-2 and TRBJ2-1; 9 bases are shared with TRBD2. CDR3 length: 15 amino acids. With 5 bases clipped from V and 9 bases from J, the junction kept 11 bases outside the gene matches. CDR1 is SGHAT and CDR2 is FQNNGV in the germline V gene. The DNA for the CDR3 is TGTGCCAGCAGCGTAGCGGGGGTCTTCGTCGGTGAGCAGTTCTTC. Protein: CASSVAGVFVGEQFF. The whole variable domain, remainder taken from reference TRBV11-2 and TRBJ2-1, is EAGVAQSPRYKIIEKRQSVAFWCNPISGHATLYWYQQILGQGPKLLIQFQNNGVVDDSQLPKDRFSAERLKGVDSTLKIQPAKLEDSAVYLCASSVAGVFVGEQFFGPGTRLTVL.

The chain combines TRBV29-1 with TRBJ2-7; 11 nucleotides line up with TRBD1. Germline CDR1 SQVTM, CDR2 ANQGSEA. This CDR3 has 12 residues. J lost 8 bases, V lost 7 bases, and 7 bases had no gene match. The CDR3 DNA reads as TGCAGCGGGGAGGGACAGGGGGGCAAGCAGTACTTC. Protein: CSGEGQGGKQYF.

This chain connects TRBV5-1 to TRBJ1-3; D is unclear. Looked up from germline, CDR1 is SGHRS and CDR2 is YFSETQ. Trimming removed 0 bases from V and 0 bases from J, with 10 bases in between. The CDR3 length is 16 residues. Here the CDR3 DNA reads TGCGCCAGCAGCTTGGACCTCCTCCGCTCTGGAAACACCATATATTTT. Translation gives CASSLDLLRSGNTIYF.

This clonotype was recorded a few times. The rearrangement uses TRBV6-2 or TRBV6-3 and TRBJ2-7, with TRBD2 matching 8 bases. CDR1 and CDR2 from the germline V gene are MNHEY and SVGEGT. The CDR3 sequence is 14 residues long. The trim removed 1 base at V and 6 bases at J, leaving 5 bases unmatched. CDR3 amino acids: CASSYLRGAIEQYF. The CDR3 DNA reads as TGTGCCAGCAGTTACTTGCGGGGGGCTATCGAGCAGTACTTC.

V and J are TRBV12-5 and TRBJ1-3, with 7 bases that match TRBD1. The V and J ends lost 6 bases and 2 bases, in that order; junction bases with no gene match: 4. Germline V gene data show CDR1 as LGHNT and CDR2 as FRNRAP. CDR3 length: 14 residues. The CDR3 here is CASGQTGPGNTIYF. The DNA of the CDR3 is TGTGCTAGTGGCCAGACAGGGCCTGGAAACACCATATATTTT.

There are a few counts of this clonotype. This chain uses TRBV6-5 with TRBJ2-2, with D hard to call. CDR1 is MNHEY and CDR2 is SVGAGI in the germline V gene. The CDR3 totals 15 residues. Trimming removed 0 bases at V and 1 base at J, with 6 bases between. The CDR3 DNA is TGTGCCAGCAGTTACTCGACGGGGAACACCGGGGAGCTGTTTTTT. It is translated as CASSYSTGNTGELFF.

V gene TRBV6-5 combines with J gene TRBJ1-3; D is perhaps TRBD1 (5 bases). The CDR3 is 16 residues long. V lost 0 bases and J lost 1, with 10 bases in between. The V gene's germline CDR1 is MNHEY and CDR2 SVGAGI. The chain's CDR3 is CASSYSGRVSGNTIYF. In DNA, the CDR3 is TGTGCCAGCAGTTACTCTGGCAGGGTATCTGGAAACACCATATATTTT.

The J gene is TRBJ1-5, the V gene TRBV20-1; weak D call: TRBD1 (5 bases). CDR1 is DFQATT and CDR2 is SNEGSKA in the germline V gene (reference sequence). Between the trimmed V and J ends, which lost 5 bases and 7 bases, there was a span of 18 bases. The CDR3 spans 14 residues. The CDR3 nucleotides read TGCAGTGCTTGGGCCACGGGGCCCGGGCAGCCCCAGCATTTT. Protein: CSAWATGPGQPQHF.

V gene TRBV5-4 combines with J gene TRBJ2-1, with 7 nucleotides matching TRBD2. This CDR3 has 15 amino acids. The germline gives CDR1 SGHNT, CDR2 YYREEE (reference sequence). V lost 5 bases and J lost 0; bases outside the gene matches: 5. In nucleotides, the CDR3 is TGTGCCAGCAGTATCGGGGGGAGCTCCTACAATGAGCAGTTCTTC. Translation gives CASSIGGSSYNEQFF. The full variable domain, its missing parts supplied by reference TRBV5-4 and TRBJ2-1, is ETGVTQSPTHLIKTRGQQVTLRCSSQSGHNTVSWYQQALGQGPQFIFQYYREEENGRGNFPPRFSGLQFPNYSSELNVNALELDDSALYLCASSIGGSSYNEQFFGPGTRLTVL.

The rearrangement links TRBV25-1 to TRBJ1-1; D is undetermined. The V gene's germline CDR1 is MGHDK and CDR2 SYGVNS. The CDR3 runs to 13 residues. Trimming left V 5 bases short and J 5 bases short, with 12 bases between. CDR3 DNA: TGTGCCAGCAGTAGGGCGGGCGGTACTGAAGCTTTCTTT. Translated: CASSRAGGTEAFF. The full variable domain, completed using reference TRBV25-1 and TRBJ1-1, is EADIYQTPRYLVIGTGKKITLECSQTMGHDKMYWYQQDPGMELHLIHYSYGVNSTEKGDLSSESTVSRIRTEHFPLTLESARPSHTSQYLCASSRAGGTEAFFGQGTRLTVV.

The table lists this clonotype with a few counts. The V call is TRBV6-5, the J call TRBJ2-2; D is perhaps TRBD2 (5 bases). This CDR3 comprises 14 residues. Germline lookup yields CDR1 MNHEY and CDR2 SVGAGI. V gave up 7 bases and J gave up 4 bases, with 13 bases separating them. The CDR3 is CASTRTAFTGELFF. CDR3 nucleotide sequence: TGTGCCAGCACCAGGACTGCATTCACCGGGGAGCTGTTTTTT.

This clonotype turned up a few times. The chain carries TRBV12-3 or TRBV12-4 and TRBJ1-1; D perhaps matches TRBD1 (6 bases). The CDR3 length is 16 residues. V lost 1 base and J lost 4, with 16 bases in between. CDR3 DNA sequence: TGTGCCAGCAGTTTAGTATTAACAGGGATTGGCACTGAAGCTTTCTTT. Protein sequence: CASSLVLTGIGTEAFF.

The chain links TRBV5-5 to TRBJ2-3; TRBD2 might be the D (6 bases). The germline CDR1 and CDR2 sequences are SGHKS and YYEKEE (reference sequence). The length of the CDR3 is 14 residues. Trimming pared 2 bases from V and 5 bases from J, leaving 12 bases between. This CDR3 is CASSFGGPLDTQYF. For the CDR3, the DNA is TGTGCCAGCAGCTTCGGAGGGCCCCTAGATACGCAGTATTTT.